These 17 T cell receptor beta chains came from one sample sequenced in a study of early T cells in non-severe SARS-CoV-2 infection. MiXCR, applied by TCRdb to the 5' RACE reads, yields one record per CDR3 protein. The sample has around 53,000 distinct CDR3 sequences; 12% are singletons. The source material was whole blood. Receptors were obtained from an adult who was a healthcare worker with PCR-confirmed SARS-CoV-2 infection or an uninfected control (not recorded which).

This clonotype has ten or more counts. The chain is built from TRBV7-2 and TRBJ2-3; D is unresolved. CDR1 and CDR2 (germline): SGHTA, FQGNSA. This CDR3 has 14 residues. V was pared by 1 base and J by 6 bases, with 11 bases between. The CDR3 sequence: CASSLGLDLDTQYF. The CDR3 region has the DNA TGTGCCAGCAGCTTAGGTCTGGATTTGGATACGCAGTATTTT.

The chain carries TRBV6-5 and TRBJ2-5; TRBD2 might be the D (6 bases). The germline V and J ends were trimmed by 5 bases and 4 bases, with 20 bases remaining between them. CDR1 and CDR2 (germline): MNHEY, SVGAGI. This CDR3 spans 16 amino acids. This CDR3 reads CASSTGLFAGRETQYF. CDR3 coding DNA: TGTGCCAGCAGTACGGGGCTATTCGCGGGGCGAGAGACCCAGTACTTC.

The table lists this clonotype with many counts. The V call is TRBV27, the J call TRBJ1-3; the D is unclear. V was cut by 3 bases and J by 4 bases, with 16 bases left in between. The V gene's germline CDR1 is MNHEY and CDR2 SMNVEV (reference sequence). There are 16 residues in the CDR3. CDR3 sequence: CASSLRGNVVGNTIYF. The CDR3 bases are TGTGCCAGCAGTTTGCGCGGTAATGTCGTGGGAAACACCATATATTTT.

The V gene is TRBV21-1, the J gene TRBJ2-3; the table names TRBD1, a call not compared with the DNA. TRBV21-1 is noted as a pseudogene. The CDR3 is 14 amino acids. CDR3 in amino acids: CASSKMGETDTQYF. The CDR3 DNA sequence: TGTGCCAGCAGCAAAATGGGGGAGACAGATACGCAGTATTTT.

The chain is built from TRBV27 and TRBJ1-6, with D unresolved. Trimming removed 6 bases from V and 11 bases from J, with 17 bases in between. The CDR3 is made up of 14 amino acids. Looked up from germline, CDR1 is MNHEY and CDR2 is SMNVEV (reference sequence). The CDR3 DNA reads TGTGCCAGCAGCCCCGCCCTGGTTGGGGCACCCCTCCACTTT. This encodes CASSPALVGAPLHF.

This clonotype has ten or more counts. This chain uses TRBV11-2 with TRBJ2-5; TRBD1 aligns across 7 bases. Germline values: CDR1 SGHAT, CDR2 FQNNGV. This CDR3 comprises 13 residues. Trimming removed 8 bases from V and 1 base from J; junction bases left unmatched: 4. CDR3 in amino acids: CASERGPQETQYF. The CDR3 DNA follows: TGTGCCAGCGAGAGGGGGCCCCAAGAGACCCAGTACTTC.

This clonotype was recorded at least ten times. J is TRBJ1-5 and V is TRBV30; no firm D call. Trimming took 3 bases from V and 12 from J, leaving 18 bases between them. The germline V gene has CDR1 GTSNPN and CDR2 SVGIG (reference sequence). The length of the CDR3 is 13 residues. In DNA, the CDR3 is TGTGCCTGGAGCCAACCCGGCCAGGAGATCCAGCATTTT. Protein product: CAWSQPGQEIQHF.

The genes are TRBV15 and TRBJ2-3; no clear D. V lost 3 bases and J 2 bases, leaving 3 bases between the germline ends. The CDR3 runs to 12 residues. Germline lookup yields CDR1 LNHNV and CDR2 YYDKDF (reference sequence). CDR3 in DNA: TGTGCCACCAGCAGCCTCACAGATACGCAGTATTTT. Its translation: CATSSLTDTQYF.

This clonotype has ten or more counts. V and J are TRBV12-3 or TRBV12-4 and TRBJ1-3; no reliable D call. The CDR3 consists of 17 residues. Trimming shortened V by 4 bases and J by 0 bases, and 16 bases separated the two germline ends. As DNA, the CDR3 is TGTGCCAGCAGTTACTCTCGACGGCCCAGCTCTGGAAACACCATATATTTT. It is translated as CASSYSRRPSSGNTIYF.

Only a few counts were recorded for this clonotype. This chain links TRBV11-3 with TRBJ2-7; D remains unclear. Germline V lookup: CDR1 SGHNT, CDR2 YENEEA. The CDR3 sequence is 11 residues long. Trimming shortened V by 5 bases and J by 9 bases, and 11 bases separated the two germline ends. CDR3: CASSPTSGQYF. CDR3 coding DNA: TGTGCCAGCAGCCCCACGTCCGGGCAGTACTTC.

This clonotype was observed many times. The chain combines TRBV5-1 with TRBJ1-1; D possibly corresponds to TRBD1 (6 bases). Trimming cost V 2 bases and J 0 bases, with 14 bases left between them. CDR3 length: 16 residues. Germline V gene data show CDR1 as SGHRS and CDR2 as YFSETQ. The CDR3 DNA reads TGCGCCAGCAGCTTCGTAGGGGGACGCATGAACACTGAAGCTTTCTTT. It codes for CASSFVGGRMNTEAFF.

This sequence joins TRBV11-2 and TRBJ2-5; D uncertain. In germline, CDR1 is SGHAT, CDR2 FQNNGV. V was pared by 1 base and J by 3 bases, with 12 bases between. The CDR3 has 15 residues. The CDR3 DNA reads as TGTGCCAGCAGCTTAGCAGGTCGACCTGAAGAGACCCAGTACTTC. Translating gives CASSLAGRPEETQYF.

The chain has TRBV27 and TRBJ1-1, with TRBD1 as a possible D gene (5 bases). The CDR3 length is 13 residues. V was shortened by 6 bases and J by 7 bases, with 15 bases between the two germline ends. CDR1 is MNHEY and CDR2 is SMNVEV in the germline V gene (reference sequence). The CDR3 nucleotides read TGTGCCAGCAGGAGCCGGGACTTTGGTGAAGCTTTCTTT. It translates to CASRSRDFGEAFF.

This clonotype has at least ten counts. The rearrangement joins TRBV12-3 or TRBV12-4 to TRBJ2-1; TRBD1 aligns across 12 bases. The CDR3 is made up of 19 amino acids. J gave up 0 bases and V 6 bases, and 12 bases lay outside the gene matches. The CDR3 DNA reads as TGTGCCAGCAGCCCGGGGACAGGGGGCCCCCGTAGCTCCTACAATGAGCAGTTCTTC. Protein product: CASSPGTGGPRSSYNEQFF.

This clonotype has more than one count but fewer than ten. This chain joins TRBV7-8 and TRBJ1-2, with unresolved D. The V end lost 2 bases, the J end lost 4 bases, and 8 bases lay between the germline ends. Germline values: CDR1 SGHVS, CDR2 FQNEAQ. This CDR3 has 13 residues. The CDR3, as DNA: TGTGCCAGCAGCTTAAGAACAGCCTATGGCTACACCTTC. It yields the protein CASSLRTAYGYTF.

This clonotype showed up many times. The V call is TRBV3-1, the J call TRBJ1-6; D remains unclear. Germline CDR1 and CDR2: LGHDT and YNNKEL (reference sequence). The CDR3 is 14 amino acids. The V gene lost 6 bases and the J gene lost 7 bases, with 13 bases spanning the gap. The CDR3 is CASRRKTGNSPLHF. The CDR3 coding sequence is TGTGCCAGCAGGCGGAAAACGGGAAATTCACCCCTCCACTTT.

This clonotype was counted between two and nine times. The V and J genes are TRBV7-9 and TRBJ2-7; D is unresolved. Germline V gives CDR1 SEHNR, CDR2 FQNEAQ (reference sequence). Trimming took off 5 bases at V and 12 bases at J, with 5 bases between the two ends. The CDR3 is made up of 8 amino acids. CDR3 DNA: TGTGCCAGCAGCCCCGGGTACTTC. This gives the protein CASSPGYF.